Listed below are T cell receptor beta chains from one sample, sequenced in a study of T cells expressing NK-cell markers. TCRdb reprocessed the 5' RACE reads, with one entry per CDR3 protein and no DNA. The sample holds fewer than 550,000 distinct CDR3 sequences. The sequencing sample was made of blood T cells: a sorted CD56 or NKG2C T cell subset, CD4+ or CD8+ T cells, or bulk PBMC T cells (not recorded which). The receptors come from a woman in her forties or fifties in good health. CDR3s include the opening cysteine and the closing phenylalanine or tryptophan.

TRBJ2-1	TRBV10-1	CASSPNPRAYNEQFF
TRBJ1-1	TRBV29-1	CSVAARGFTEAFF
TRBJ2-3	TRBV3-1	CASSGPTNIGIPTDTQYF
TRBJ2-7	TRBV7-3	CASSAEAGRTYEQYF
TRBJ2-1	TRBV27	CASSSERLAGGSNEQFF
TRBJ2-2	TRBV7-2	CASNAQVAGLRTGELFF
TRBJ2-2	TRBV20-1	CSARSQAGRGELFF
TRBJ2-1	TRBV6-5	CASSPDRAFVNEQFF
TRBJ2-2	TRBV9	CASSVAVGGGELFF
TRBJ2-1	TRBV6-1	CASSEAGGLNEQFF
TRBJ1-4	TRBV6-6	CASSYRSTNEKLFF
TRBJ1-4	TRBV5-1	CASRADSTNEKLFF
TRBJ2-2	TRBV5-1	CASSSVGPGELFF